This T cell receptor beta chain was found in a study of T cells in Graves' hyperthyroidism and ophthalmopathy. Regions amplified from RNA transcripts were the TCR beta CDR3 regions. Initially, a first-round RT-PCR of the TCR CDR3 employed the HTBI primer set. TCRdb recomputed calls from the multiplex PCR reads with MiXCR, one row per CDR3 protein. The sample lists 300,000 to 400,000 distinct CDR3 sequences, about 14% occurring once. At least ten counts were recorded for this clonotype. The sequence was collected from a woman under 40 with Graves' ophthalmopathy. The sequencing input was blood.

CDR3 sequence reads: CASSQDPTGGETQYF. Written as DNA, the CDR3 is TGTGCCAGCAGCCAAGACCCTACAGGGGGAGAGACCCAGTACTTC. The chain uses TRBV3-1 and TRBJ2-5; the match to TRBD1 covers 8 bases. The CDR3 covers 15 residues. The junction had 4 bases not matched to a gene; V was cut back by 0 bases and J by 4 bases. The germline V gene has CDR1 LGHDT and CDR2 YNNKEL (reference sequence).